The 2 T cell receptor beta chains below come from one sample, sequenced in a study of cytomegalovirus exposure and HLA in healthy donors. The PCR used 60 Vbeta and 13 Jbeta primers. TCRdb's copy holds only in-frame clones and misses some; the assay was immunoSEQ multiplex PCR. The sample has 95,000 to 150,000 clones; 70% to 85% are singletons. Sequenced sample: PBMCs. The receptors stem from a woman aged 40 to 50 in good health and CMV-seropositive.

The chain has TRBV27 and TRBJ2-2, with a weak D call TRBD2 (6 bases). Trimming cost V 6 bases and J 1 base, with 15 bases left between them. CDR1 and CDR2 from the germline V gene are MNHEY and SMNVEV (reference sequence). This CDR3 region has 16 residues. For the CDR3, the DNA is TGTGCCAGCAGGCCCCGGGGAGGACTGAACACCGGGGAGCTGTTTTTT. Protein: CASRPRGGLNTGELFF.

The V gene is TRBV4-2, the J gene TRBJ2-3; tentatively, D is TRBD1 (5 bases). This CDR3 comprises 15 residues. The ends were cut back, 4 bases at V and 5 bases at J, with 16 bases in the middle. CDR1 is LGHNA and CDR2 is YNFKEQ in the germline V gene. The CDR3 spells CASSLTDSREDTQYF. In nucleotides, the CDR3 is TGTGCCAGCAGCCTTACCGACTCCAGGGAAGATACGCAGTATTTT.